A selection of T cell receptor beta chains follows, all from one sample in a study of cytomegalovirus exposure and HLA in healthy donors. Assay used: immunoSEQ multiplex PCR; TCRdb lists only in-frame clones, some missing. The sample shows roughly 100,000 clones, roughly four fifths of them seen only once. The material sequenced was PBMCs. The receptors here all came from a middle-aged man in good health and CMV-seronegative. CDR3s include the opening cysteine and the closing phenylalanine or tryptophan. A D gene is named only where the DNA matches it firmly. Clone size is stated in some rows and not others, as once, few, many or a class when expanded.

d_call | j_call | v_call | clone_size | cdr3_nt | cdr3_aa
- | TRBJ1-5 | TRBV7-2 | - | TGTGCCAGCAGCCCACGGGGAGCCCGGGGGGGCAATCAGCCCCAGCATTTT | CASSPRGARGGNQPQHF
TRBD1 | TRBJ1-5 | TRBV28 | - | TGTGCCAGCAGCCCCGCCAGGGGGAATCAGCCCCAGCATTTT | CASSPARGNQPQHF
TRBD2 | TRBJ2-1 | TRBV7-3 | - | TGTGCCAGCAGCGTCGGGACTAGCGGGGGGACCTACAATGAGCAGTTCTTC | CASSVGTSGGTYNEQFF
- | TRBJ2-7 | TRBV7-9 | - | TGTGCCAGCAGCCGCGCAGGGGACCCCTACGAGCAGTACTTC | CASSRAGDPYEQYF
- | TRBJ2-1 | TRBV7-6 | - | TGTGCCAGCAGCTTACTCGAGGACACCTTCCATGAGCAGTTCTTC | CASSLLEDTFHEQFF
TRBD1 | TRBJ1-5 | TRBV4-1 | - | TGCGCCAGCAGCGAAGGACAGGGAGGCAATCAGCCCCAGCATTTT | CASSEGQGGNQPQHF
- | TRBJ2-7 | TRBV29-1 | - | TGCAGCGTTGAATATTACTACGAGCAGTACTTC | CSVEYYYEQYF
TRBD1 | TRBJ2-7 | TRBV7-9 | - | TGTGCCAGCAGCTCACGACCGGGACAGGGGTTCAACGAGCAGTACTTC | CASSSRPGQGFNEQYF
- | TRBJ2-6 | TRBV19 | many | TGTGCCAGTAGTCCCGAGATATCTGGGGCCAACGTCCTGACTTTC | CASSPEISGANVLTF
- | TRBJ2-1 | TRBV6-1 | - | TGTGCCAGCAGAAAAGCGGGCTCCTCCAATGAGCAGTTCTTC | CASRKAGSSNEQFF
- | TRBJ1-2 | TRBV6-6 | - | TGTGCCAGCAGTTACGAGGACAGACTCTATGGCTACACCTTC | CASSYEDRLYGYTF
- | TRBJ1-1 | TRBV28 | once | TGTGCCAGCAGCCCCGGTAGGAGGGGAAACACTGAAGCTTTCTTT | CASSPGRRGNTEAFF
- | TRBJ2-7 | TRBV11-3 | few | TGTGCCAGCAGCGTGAACGGGGACTTCTACGAGCAGTACTTC | CASSVNGDFYEQYF
- | TRBJ1-2 | TRBV21-1 | - | TGTGCCAGCAGCATATCAGGGGGCGATGGCTACACCTTC | CASSISGGDGYTF
- | TRBJ2-1 | TRBV5-4 | - | TGTGCCAGCAGCTTGGTTACAGGTGAGCAGTTCTTC | CASSLVTGEQFF
- | TRBJ1-2 | TRBV6-5 | - | TGTGCCAGCAGTTCCCCCACTAAAGAAGATAACTATGGCTACACCTTC | CASSSPTKEDNYGYTF
- | TRBJ1-5 | TRBV19 | - | TGTGCCAGTCCCCTGAGGACGGACTATAGCAATCAGCCCCAGCATTTT | CASPLRTDYSNQPQHF
- | TRBJ2-7 | TRBV7-2 | - | TGTGCCAGCAGCTTATTTGGGGGCGTCTACGAGCAGTACTTC | CASSLFGGVYEQYF
TRBD2 | TRBJ2-5 | TRBV15 | - | TGTGCCACCAGCAGAATCCCACTAGCGGGAGATGAGACCCAGTACTTC | CATSRIPLAGDETQYF
- | TRBJ2-3 | TRBV14 | - | TGTGCCAGCAGCCAAGCGGGGGGCGCAGATACGCAGTATTTT | CASSQAGGADTQYF
- | TRBJ1-4 | TRBV6-5 | - | TGTGCCAGCAGTTACTCGATTATGGCGGGGAATGAAAAACTGTTTTTT | CASSYSIMAGNEKLFF
TRBD1 | TRBJ2-7 | TRBV11-2 | - | TGTGCCAGCAGCTTAATCGGGGGACAGGGCTACGAGCAGTACTTC | CASSLIGGQGYEQYF
- | TRBJ2-1 | TRBV19 | - | TGTGCCAGTAGAACAGGTCAATTGCTGTACAATGAGCAGTTCTTC | CASRTGQLLYNEQFF
- | TRBJ2-4 | TRBV6-5 | - | TGTGCCAGCAGTTCCGACTACCAGACGGCCAAAAACATTCAGTACTTC | CASSSDYQTAKNIQYF
- | TRBJ2-7 | TRBV11-2 | few | TGTGCCAGCAGCTTAGATGTCAAAACTTCCTACGAGCAGTACTTC | CASSLDVKTSYEQYF
- | TRBJ2-7 | TRBV7-8 | - | TGTGCCAGCAGCCCGCGGGTCGCCTACGAGCAGTACTTC | CASSPRVAYEQYF
TRBD2 | TRBJ2-2 | TRBV5-1 | - | TGCGCCAGCAGCTTGTCGGGGGGGAGTTACACCGGGGAGCTGTTTTTT | CASSLSGGSYTGELFF
TRBD2 | TRBJ2-1 | TRBV6-1 | - | TGTGCCAGCGACAGTAGCGGGAGTTTTTACAATGAGCAGTTCTTC | CASDSSGSFYNEQFF